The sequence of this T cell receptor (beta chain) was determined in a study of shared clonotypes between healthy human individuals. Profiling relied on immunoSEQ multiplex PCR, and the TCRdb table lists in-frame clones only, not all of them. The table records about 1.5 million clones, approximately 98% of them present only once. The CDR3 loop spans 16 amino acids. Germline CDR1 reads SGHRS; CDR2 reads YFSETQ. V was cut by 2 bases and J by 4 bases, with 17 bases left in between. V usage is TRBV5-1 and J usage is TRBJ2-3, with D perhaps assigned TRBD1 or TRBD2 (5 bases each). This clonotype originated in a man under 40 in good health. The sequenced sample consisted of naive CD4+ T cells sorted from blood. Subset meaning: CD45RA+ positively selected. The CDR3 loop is CASSFRRIGAADTQYF. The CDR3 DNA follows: TGCGCCAGCAGCTTCCGGAGGATAGGGGCCGCAGATACGCAGTATTTT.